This T cell receptor beta chain was observed in a study of beta chain features in type 1 diabetes. The authors reverse transcribed all of the isolated RNA, so sequencing captured expressed TCRB transcripts. Libraries were prepared by immunoSEQ multiplex PCR; TCRdb keeps only in-frame clonotypes and omits some of them. The data show about 350,000 clones, around a fifth seen once. This CDR3 has 13 residues. CDR1 and CDR2 from the germline V gene are LGHNA and YNFKEQ. V was cut by 1 base and J by 5 bases, with 8 bases left in between. Study-level results: The study left unresolved whether HLA type influences TCRB rearrangement. People with Type 1 diabetes carried modestly yet significantly shorter TCRB CDR3s in all four CD4+ subsets. The naive, central memory and Treg TCRB repertoires looked more alike in patients than they did in healthy donors.

This clone has more than one count but fewer than ten. Its antigen is undetermined. This chain joins TRBV4-2 and TRBJ1-2; D is undetermined. This clonotype was obtained from a woman aged 18-29 years in good health. Sample: naive CD4+ T cells from blood. The CDR3 sequence: CASSQVESYGYTF. For the CDR3, the DNA is TGTGCCAGCAGCCAAGTGGAGAGTTATGGCTACACCTTC.